This entry lists 6 T cell receptor beta chains sequenced from one sample in a study of blood T cell repertoires in COVID-19. Profiled with immunoSEQ multiplex PCR; TCRdb holds only in-frame clones, not every one. In the table there are approximately 260,000 clones, about 85% of which are singletons. Sequencing used peripheral blood. The source of these receptors is a man younger than 30 with active or convalescent COVID-19.

This clone was observed once. The chain uses TRBV5-1 and TRBJ2-7; a weak D match, TRBD2 (5 bases). The CDR3 runs 15 residues. Germline loops: CDR1 SGHRS, CDR2 YFSETQ. Deletions cut 4 bases from V and 0 bases from J, with 14 bases between. The CDR3 loop is CASSRGSLRSYEQYF. CDR3 bases: TGCGCCAGCAGCCGTGGGAGTTTACGCTCCTACGAGCAGTACTTC.

J is TRBJ1-3 and V is TRBV2; D gene unclear. CDR3 length: 12 residues. The germline V gene encodes CDR1 SNHLY and CDR2 FYNNEI. The CDR3 nucleotides read TGTGCGTTGGGCAACTCTGGAAACACCATATATTTT. Translation gives CALGNSGNTIYF.

The chain combines TRBV15 with TRBJ2-4; 7 nucleotides agree with TRBD2. Germline CDR1 is LNHNV and CDR2 is YYDKDF (reference sequence). The CDR3 loop spans 12 amino acids. V gave up 3 bases and J gave up 16 bases; unmatched junction bases: 9. The CDR3 nucleotides are TGTGCCACCAGCAGTAAAGTGGGAGGGCGCTACTTC. Translated, it gives CATSSKVGGRYF. The full variable domain, completed using reference TRBV15 and TRBJ2-4, is DAMVIQNPRYQVTQFGKPVTLSCSQTLNHNVMYWYQQKSSQAPKLLFHYYDKDFNNEADTPDNFQSRRPNTSFCFLDIRSPGLGDTAMYLCATSSKVGGRYFGAGTRLSVL.

The chain has TRBV10-3 and TRBJ2-7, with D perhaps matching TRBD2 (7 bases). Germline CDR1 is ENHRY and CDR2 is SYGVKD. CDR3 size: 15 residues. V was cut by 2 bases and J by 5 bases, with 16 bases left in between. This chain's CDR3 is CAISESVGGPNEQYF. As DNA, the CDR3 is TGTGCCATCAGTGAGAGCGTGGGGGGGCCCAACGAGCAGTACTTC.

The J gene is TRBJ2-7, the V gene TRBV21-1; TRBD2 is taken as the D call from the table, unchecked against the DNA. TRBV21-1 corresponds to a pseudogene. The CDR3 covers 13 residues. CDR3 loop: CASSKVRHAEQYF. As DNA, the CDR3 is TGTGCCAGCAGCAAAGTGCGGCATGCCGAGCAGTACTTC.

The V call is TRBV9, the J call TRBJ1-5; no clear D. The CDR3 loop spans 15 amino acids. Trimming took off 4 bases at V and 3 bases at J, with 14 bases between the two ends. Germline CDR1 is SGDLS and CDR2 is YYNGEE. The chain's CDR3 is CASSPSDYINQPQHF. The CDR3 DNA reads TGTGCCAGCAGCCCTTCAGACTATATCAATCAGCCCCAGCATTTT.